Below, 7 T cell receptor beta chains from the same sample are listed, as sequenced in a study of molecular identifiers for immune sequencing clone quantification (dated by TCRdb to 2016 to 2019). Libraries were built with PCR. The instrument given in TCRdb is NextSeq 500. TCRdb took the public reads, trimmed them with fastp at Q25, ran MiXCR for clone calling and kept in-frame beta chains. CDR3 protein duplicates are merged, each entry listing the most common genes and DNA. A total of approximately 40,000 distinct CDR3 sequences appear in this sample, 24% of them only once. The ten largest make up around 0.96% of the sample. The specimen was naive CD8+ T cells from blood, with Jurkat cell RNA spiked in. In the paper's terms, the cell subset or site label means: FACS-sorted CD8+CD4-CCR7+CD45RA+ naive T cells. These receptors originate from a human donor in good health. Some libraries in this study had Jurkat cell RNA spiked in.

In this sample, this clonotype turned up many times. The CDR3 DNA is TGTGCCAGCAGCGTGGGACTAGCGGACTACGAGCAGTACTTC. Amino acid sequence: CASSVGLADYEQYF. This sequence joins TRBV6-5 and TRBJ2-7; TRBD2 agrees at 11 bases. The CDR3 spans 14 residues. The V and J ends lost 6 bases and 3 bases, in that order; junction bases with no gene match: 4. Germline lookup yields CDR1 MNHEY and CDR2 SVGAGI.

This clonotype was found many times. This chain uses TRBV6-5 with TRBJ1-4; D not certain. Germline V gives CDR1 MNHEY, CDR2 SVGAGI. Trimming removed 5 bases at V and 3 bases at J, with 7 bases between. The CDR3 length is 13 residues. In DNA form, the CDR3 reads TGTGCCAGCAGTGAAGGATCTAATGAAAAACTGTTTTTT. Protein product: CASSEGSNEKLFF.

This clonotype showed up many times. The chain joins TRBV28 to TRBJ2-5; 14 bases are shared with TRBD2. After removal of 7 bases from V and 5 bases from J, the junction contained 6 bases not matched to a gene. The germline gives CDR1 MDHEN, CDR2 SYDVKM. The CDR3 is 15 amino acids. The CDR3 here is CASKTSGRAGETQYF. CDR3 coding DNA: TGTGCCAGCAAGACTAGCGGGAGGGCAGGGGAGACCCAGTACTTC.

This clonotype has ten or more counts. This rearrangement joins TRBV4-3 to TRBJ2-3, with TRBD2 matching over 8 bases. CDR1 and CDR2 (germline): LGHNA, YSLEER. Losses at the gene ends were 3 bases for V and 3 bases for J; bases not matched to a gene: 5. The CDR3 length is 15 residues. The CDR3, as DNA: TGCGCCAGCAGCCAGACACTAGCGGCGACAGATACGCAGTATTTT. It specifies CASSQTLAATDTQYF.

Comments on this clonotype: A single base separates this from a much larger clone, so it may be a read error. The conserved phenylalanine or tryptophan normally closing the CDR3 is absent here, so this likely arose from a read error. The chain is built from TRBV4-1 and TRBJ2-1, with 10 bases that match TRBD1. J gave up 8 bases and V 10 bases, and 11 bases lay outside the gene matches. The CDR3 length is 14 residues. Germline V CDR1 and CDR2: MGHRA, YSYEKL. The CDR3 protein is CATSEGQGIYEQFS. The DNA of the CDR3 is TGCGCCACCTCAGAGGGACAGGGGATCTATGAGCAGTTCTCC.

A single count supports this clonotype. Sequence at one end of the junction differs from germline and may be a read error. The chain carries TRBV12-3 or TRBV12-4 and TRBJ2-5; the D gene could be TRBD1 or TRBD2 (5 bases each). This CDR3 spans 14 amino acids. This CDR3 reads CASSPWDGKEPQYF. CDR3 coding DNA: TGTGCCAGCAGTCCCTGGGACGGCAAAGAGCCCCAGTACTTC.

Details on this clonotype: A much larger clone lies one base from this, so it may be a read error. The chain employs TRBV7-9 and TRBJ1-4; D gene uncertain. The germline gives CDR1 SEHNR, CDR2 FQNEAQ (reference sequence). CDR3 length: 14 residues. The V end was cut by 5 bases, the J end by 7 bases, with 14 bases between. The CDR3 here is CASSPCGLPEKLFF. The CDR3 DNA is TGTGCCAGCAGCCCATGCGGACTGCCTGAAAAACTGTTTTTT.